These 25 T cell receptor beta chains share one sample of origin, sequenced in a study of beta chain features in type 1 diabetes. Every isolated RNA sample was fully reverse transcribed, so sequencing captured expressed TCRB transcripts. The data were produced by immunoSEQ multiplex PCR, yet TCRdb's version contains in-frame clones alone and is incomplete. The sample carries some 150,000 clones, 40% to 55% recorded once. Sequenced material: Tregs from blood. The origin of the receptors is a young man in good health.

The V and J genes are TRBV27 and TRBJ2-7; maybe TRBD2 (6 bases). Germline V lookup: CDR1 MNHEY, CDR2 SMNVEV (reference sequence). CDR3 size: 15 residues. Trimming shortened V by 6 bases and J by 2 bases, and 17 bases separated the two germline ends. The CDR3 sequence is CASSLGWGGTYEQYF. CDR3 in DNA: TGTGCCAGCAGCCTCGGGTGGGGCGGGACCTACGAGCAGTACTTC.

The rearrangement joins TRBV7-9 to TRBJ2-3, with TRBD2 matching 10 bases. After removal of 1 base from V and 1 base from J, the junction contained 8 bases not matched to a gene. The germline V gene encodes CDR1 SEHNR and CDR2 FQNEAQ (reference sequence). CDR3 length equals 18 residues. CDR3 sequence (DNA): TGTGCCAGCAGCTTAGAAGCGGGAGGGCCGAGGGGCACAGATACGCAGTATTTT. Residues: CASSLEAGGPRGTDTQYF.

The genes are TRBV4-3 and TRBJ1-6; 7 nucleotides agree with TRBD1. The germline V gene encodes CDR1 LGHNA and CDR2 YSLEER. CDR3 length: 15 amino acids. Germline trimming cut 0 bases from V and 13 bases from J; bases unmatched to any gene: 9. CDR3 sequence reads: CASSQEGAGGSPLHF. In nucleotides, the CDR3 is TGCGCCAGCAGCCAAGAGGGGGCAGGGGGTTCTCCCCTCCACTTT.

J is TRBJ2-1 and V is TRBV4-2; D may be TRBD1 (6 bases). The germline V gene has CDR1 LGHNA and CDR2 YNFKEQ. The CDR3 spans 16 residues. The V gene lost 2 bases and the J gene lost 4 bases, with 15 bases spanning the gap. The DNA of the CDR3 is TGTGCCAGCAGCCAACCGGGGCAGGGGCAGTACAATGAGCAGTTCTTC. It codes for CASSQPGQGQYNEQFF.

The genes are TRBV11-2 and TRBJ2-1; 8 nucleotides agree with TRBD2. J lost 7 bases, V lost 6 bases, and 8 bases had no gene match. The germline CDR1 and CDR2 sequences are SGHAT and FQNNGV. This CDR3 is 14 amino acids long. CDR3 amino acids: CASSLGSSGNEQFF. DNA of the CDR3: TGTGCCAGCAGTCTAGGTTCTAGCGGGAATGAGCAGTTCTTC. The variable domain in full, completed from reference TRBV11-2 and TRBJ2-1, reads EAGVAQSPRYKIIEKRQSVAFWCNPISGHATLYWYQQILGQGPKLLIQFQNNGVVDDSQLPKDRFSAERLKGVDSTLKIQPAKLEDSAVYLCASSLGSSGNEQFFGPGTRLTVL.

This rearrangement joins TRBV10-3 to TRBJ2-3, with 9 bases fitting TRBD1. In germline, CDR1 is ENHRY, CDR2 SYGVKD. This CDR3 has 17 residues. V shed 5 bases and J 5 bases; nucleotides not matched to a gene: 14. The CDR3 DNA reads TGTGCCATCAGTCCGCGTGGTGGGACAGGGATTGGAGATACGCAGTATTTT. Protein product: CAISPRGGTGIGDTQYF.

This chain links TRBV28 with TRBJ2-7; D is uncertain. CDR1 is MDHEN and CDR2 is SYDVKM in the germline V gene. This CDR3 is built from 14 residues. With 1 base removed from V and 5 bases from J, the gap between germline ends came to 12 bases. This CDR3 is CASSLSGPTNEQYF. The CDR3 DNA sequence: TGTGCCAGCAGTTTATCTGGGCCCACAAACGAGCAGTACTTC. Filled out from reference TRBV28 and TRBJ2-7, the complete variable domain reads DVKVTQSSRYLVKRTGEKVFLECVQDMDHENMFWYRQDPGLGLRLIYFSYDVKMKEKGDIPEGYSVSREKKERFSLILESASTNQTSMYLCASSLSGPTNEQYFGPGTRLTVT.

The chain joins TRBV4-1 to TRBJ1-3, with D possibly TRBD1 on 6 matching bases. This CDR3 is 17 amino acids long. The V and J ends lost 3 bases and 0 bases respectively, with 15 bases between them. Germline V lookup: CDR1 MGHRA, CDR2 YSYEKL. CDR3 protein: CASSHGMTGSSGNTIYF. The CDR3 DNA is TGCGCCAGCAGCCATGGAATGACAGGTAGCTCTGGAAACACCATATATTTT.

The chain's CDR3 is CASSPRSGDEKLFF. DNA of the CDR3: TGTGCCAGCTCACCACGGTCAGGGGATGAAAAACTGTTTTTT. The chain carries TRBV18 and TRBJ1-4; a weak D match, TRBD1 (6 bases). The length of the CDR3 is 14 residues. Between the trimmed V and J ends, which lost 1 base and 6 bases, there was a span of 9 bases. Germline CDR1 is KGHSH and CDR2 is LQKENI. Filled out from reference TRBV18 and TRBJ1-4, the complete variable domain reads NAGVMQNPRHLVRRRGQEARLRCSPMKGHSHVYWYRQLPEEGLKFMVYLQKENIIDESGMPKERFSAEFPKEGPSILRIQQVVRGDSAAYFCASSPRSGDEKLFFGSGTQLSVL.

J is TRBJ2-1 and V is TRBV10-1, with D possibly TRBD1 on 5 matching bases. V lost 6 bases to trimming and J lost 4 bases, with 19 bases between them. There are 16 residues in the CDR3. Germline assignment: CDR1 WNHNN and CDR2 SYGVQD (reference sequence). The CDR3 loop reads CASRSGWRQMYNEQFF. The DNA for the CDR3 is TGCGCCAGCAGGTCTGGGTGGCGACAGATGTACAATGAGCAGTTCTTC.

The rearrangement uses TRBV2 and TRBJ1-2, with TRBD1 identical over 7 bases. Germline V gene lookup returns CDR1 SNHLY and CDR2 FYNNEI. With V trimmed by 7 bases and J by 4 bases, 6 bases remained unmatched. This CDR3 spans 13 amino acids. CDR3 sequence: CASNAGGTYGYTF. The CDR3 coding sequence is TGTGCCAGCAACGCAGGGGGTACCTATGGCTACACCTTC.

This clone appeared a few times. The chain is built from TRBV7-2 and TRBJ2-4; TRBD2 is a possible D gene (6 bases). This CDR3 region has 16 residues. Germline CDR1 SGHTA, CDR2 FQGNSA. Trimming stripped 0 bases from V and 6 bases from J, with 15 bases between. Here the CDR3 reads CASSLAAGGPLNIQYF. The CDR3, as DNA: TGTGCCAGCAGCTTAGCGGCCGGGGGACCTTTAAACATTCAGTACTTC.

This clone was counted only a few times. The CDR3 reads CAIRRDREHSGANVLTF. The CDR3 DNA follows: TGTGCCATCAGGAGGGACAGGGAACATTCTGGGGCCAACGTCCTGACTTTC. The rearrangement uses TRBV10-3 and TRBJ2-6; 9 nucleotides match TRBD1. Germline CDR1 and CDR2: ENHRY and SYGVKD. Trimming at V came to 6 bases and at J to 1 base, leaving 7 bases not matched to a gene. The CDR3 has 17 amino acids.

The chain links TRBV4-2 to TRBJ1-2, with D unclear. Germline CDR1 is LGHNA and CDR2 is YNFKEQ. With 1 base removed from V and 2 bases from J, the gap between germline ends came to 5 bases. The length of the CDR3 is 13 residues. DNA for the CDR3: TGTGCCAGCAGCCAAGTGGAGAACTATGGCTACACCTTC. Amino acid sequence: CASSQVENYGYTF.

The chain links TRBV4-3 to TRBJ2-1, with TRBD1 as a possible D gene (5 bases). Germline V lookup: CDR1 LGHNA, CDR2 YSLEER. The V end lost 5 bases, the J end lost 6 bases, and 11 bases lay between the germline ends. CDR3 length: 13 residues. This CDR3 is CASSFGHSNEQFF. In nucleotides, the CDR3 is TGCGCCAGCAGCTTCGGACACTCCAATGAGCAGTTCTTC.

CDR3 nucleotide sequence: TGTGCCAGCAGTTACTCCGTCAGGGTGGGGTATGGCTACACCTTC. It is translated as CASSYSVRVGYGYTF. This sequence joins TRBV6-6 and TRBJ1-2, with D possibly matching TRBD1 (5 bases). The CDR3 runs 15 residues. The germline CDR1 and CDR2 sequences are MNHNY and SVGAGI (reference sequence). V gave up 0 bases and J gave up 5 bases, with 13 bases separating them.

This clone was seen more than once but under ten times. The V gene is TRBV11-2, the J gene TRBJ2-6; the D gene is possibly TRBD1 (6 bases). The germline gives CDR1 SGHAT, CDR2 FQNNGV. There are 14 residues in the CDR3. The ends were cut back, 3 bases at V and 4 bases at J, with 7 bases in the middle. DNA for the CDR3: TGTGCCAGCAGCTTGGACAGAGGGGCCAACGTCCTGACTTTC. This encodes CASSLDRGANVLTF.

The chain uses TRBV6-1 and TRBJ2-3, with D unresolved. V shed 4 bases and J shed 3 bases, with 5 bases lying between them. CDR3 length equals 12 residues. The germline V gene has CDR1 MNHNS and CDR2 SASEGT. The CDR3 nucleotides read TGTGCCAGCAGTGTTCATACAGATACGCAGTATTTT. It specifies CASSVHTDTQYF.

This clone was observed a handful of times. The V and J genes are TRBV4-3 and TRBJ1-1; D possibly corresponds to TRBD1 (5 bases). V was trimmed by 4 bases and J by 0 bases, leaving 12 bases between them. CDR3 size: 15 residues. The germline V gene has CDR1 LGHNA and CDR2 YSLEER. CDR3 DNA sequence: TGCGCCAGCAGCCGCTCGACAGTGCTGAACACTGAAGCTTTCTTT. It specifies CASSRSTVLNTEAFF.

This clone has only a few counts. This chain uses TRBV6-6 with TRBJ2-1; a weak D match, TRBD1 (6 bases). CDR3 length: 14 residues. Trimming removed 8 bases at V and 6 bases at J, with 17 bases between. CDR1 and CDR2 from the germline V gene are MNHNY and SVGAGI (reference sequence). CDR3 nucleotide sequence: TGTGCCAGCCGGCAAACAGGGTTCGGCAATGAGCAGTTCTTC. Amino acids: CASRQTGFGNEQFF.

The sample holds a few counts of this clone. The rearrangement uses TRBV7-2 and TRBJ1-1; D call uncertain. CDR1 is SGHTA, CDR2 FQGNSA, per germline. Trimming shortened V by 6 bases and J by 11 bases, and 16 bases separated the two germline ends. The CDR3 consists of 12 residues. The CDR3 loop reads CASSFPGSEAFF. The CDR3 DNA reads TGTGCCAGCAGTTTCCCTGGTTCGGAGGCTTTCTTT.

The V gene is TRBV4-3, the J gene TRBJ2-6; tentative D call: TRBD1 (6 bases). V was trimmed by 1 base and J by 4 bases, leaving 14 bases between them. This CDR3 has 17 amino acids. Germline CDR1 and CDR2: LGHNA and YSLEER. DNA of the CDR3: TGCGCCAGCAGCCAAGTGGCAGGGGTGAGAGGGGCCAACGTCCTGACTTTC. This sequence encodes CASSQVAGVRGANVLTF.

The V call is TRBV13, the J call TRBJ1-1; D unresolved. The germline V gene has CDR1 PRHDT and CDR2 FYEKMQ (reference sequence). Trimming took 2 bases from V and 0 from J, leaving 4 bases between them. CDR3 length equals 13 residues. CDR3 nucleotides: TGTGCCAGCAGCTTATCTCTGAACACTGAAGCTTTCTTT. It encodes CASSLSLNTEAFF.

This clone occurred once. The V call is TRBV28, the J call TRBJ1-6; no clear D gene. CDR1 and CDR2 from the germline V gene are MDHEN and SYDVKM. This CDR3 has 11 residues. Trimming cost V 3 bases and J 14 bases, with 8 bases left between them. CDR3 nucleotide sequence: TGTGCCAGCAGTTTGAGGGTAACCCTCCACTTT. This encodes CASSLRVTLHF.

This clone was detected a few times. The chain carries TRBV10-3 and TRBJ1-1; D is uncertain. The length of the CDR3 is 11 residues. Germline CDR1 and CDR2: ENHRY and SYGVKD. Trimming cost V 8 bases and J 1 base, with 5 bases left between them. The CDR3 DNA reads as TGTGCCATCCGGGAGAACACTGAAGCTTTCTTT. Its protein product is CAIRENTEAFF.